This TCR beta chain derives from a study of OX40 agonist ivuxolimab in advanced cancers. Whole-study context: While on treatment, patients had intravenous ivuxolimab at 0.01 to 10 mg/kg every 2 weeks. Eligibility admitted prior anti-PD-1, anti-PD-L1 or anti-CTLA-4 therapy; approximately 40% had some. Broader study findings: Low clonal expansion, among the lowest seen, marked partial responders at 0.1-3.0 mg/kg. CD8+ T cells averaged more expanded clones than CD4+.

CDR1 is MGHRA and CDR2 is YSYEKL in the germline V gene. Germline trimming cut 3 bases from V and 7 bases from J; bases unmatched to any gene: 8. This CDR3 is 15 amino acids long. On this clone: The antigen is undetermined.

Assay used: immunoSEQ multiplex PCR; TCRdb lists only in-frame clones, some missing. The sample has some 77,000 clones, 80% to 95% seen once; the top ten hold around 0.3%. The sample here was CD4+ or CD8+ T cells sorted from blood, taken in a trial of the OX40 agonist ivuxolimab. The chain combines TRBV4-1 with TRBJ2-3; 9 nucleotides line up with TRBD2. This sequence originates from an adult with an advanced solid tumor such as melanoma, head and neck, liver or kidney cancer. The chain's CDR3 is CASSQAGGSVNTQYF. Written as DNA, the CDR3 is TGCGCCAGCAGCCAGGCGGGGGGGAGTGTGAATACGCAGTATTTT.